Shown below are 11 T cell receptor beta chains from a single sample sequenced in a study of cytotoxic CD8 clonotypes in ibrutinib-treated CLL. Measured with immunoSEQ multiplex PCR; TCRdb has only the in-frame clones, and not every one. The data hold about 97,000 clones, with 70% to 85% observed a single time. The material was PBMCs, obtained after 12 months of ibrutinib treatment. The receptors were sampled from a human donor with chronic lymphocytic leukemia.

This chain uses TRBV18 with TRBJ1-3; TRBD1 matches at 7 bases. The V and J ends lost 5 bases and 0 bases, in that order; junction bases with no gene match: 7. Germline assignment: CDR1 KGHSH and CDR2 LQKENI. This CDR3 is built from 16 residues. The CDR3: CASSAGQVSSGNTIYF. The DNA of the CDR3 is TGTGCCAGCTCAGCTGGACAGGTGAGCTCTGGAAACACCATATATTTT.

Written as DNA, the CDR3 is TGTGCCAGCAGCTTAGTACAGGGAAACAATGAGCAGTTCTTC. Translated, it gives CASSLVQGNNEQFF. The chain recombines TRBV7-9 with TRBJ2-1; the D gene is possibly TRBD1 (6 bases). The CDR3 totals 14 residues. Trimming shortened V by 1 base and J by 5 bases, and 9 bases separated the two germline ends. The germline V gene has CDR1 SEHNR and CDR2 FQNEAQ (reference sequence).

The chain joins TRBV9 to TRBJ2-3; possibly TRBD1 or TRBD2 for D (5 bases each). Germline V gives CDR1 SGDLS, CDR2 YYNGEE. Between the trimmed V and J ends, which lost 0 bases and 1 base, there was a span of 15 bases. The CDR3 totals 17 residues. The CDR3 nucleotides read TGTGCCAGCAGCGTAGGTTTAGGGTTGGGGGGCACAGATACGCAGTATTTT. Residues: CASSVGLGLGGTDTQYF.

Points on this clone: This same CDR3 is encoded by further DNA sequences in the sample. The chain combines TRBV5-1 with TRBJ2-2, with a possible D match to TRBD2 (6 bases). The germline gives CDR1 SGHRS, CDR2 YFSETQ. This CDR3 has 15 amino acids. Trimming pared 0 bases from V and 5 bases from J, leaving 11 bases between. CDR3 coding DNA: TGCGCCAGCAGCTTGGGGCTAGCGAGGACCGGGGAGCTGTTTTTT. Residues: CASSLGLARTGELFF.

The V and J genes are TRBV6-1 and TRBJ2-7; tentatively, D is TRBD1 (6 bases). V shed 2 bases and J shed 2 bases, with 13 bases lying between them. CDR1 and CDR2 from the germline V gene are MNHNS and SASEGT. This CDR3 comprises 15 residues. CDR3 sequence reads: CASSERPGAPYEQYF. CDR3 nucleotide sequence: TGTGCCAGCAGTGAAAGACCAGGGGCCCCCTACGAGCAGTACTTC.

This clone was seen more than once but under ten times. The V call is TRBV7-9, the J call TRBJ1-2; 8 positions match TRBD1. V trimming: 5 bases; J trimming: 5 bases; junction bases outside the gene matches: 10. Germline V gene sequence: CDR1 SEHNR, CDR2 FQNEAQ (reference sequence). The CDR3 length is 15 residues. CDR3 amino acids: CASSPGAGQAYGYTF. Written as DNA, the CDR3 is TGTGCCAGCAGCCCCGGAGCGGGACAGGCATATGGCTACACCTTC.

J is TRBJ2-1 and V is TRBV19, with 7 bases matching TRBD2. Trimming took 5 bases from V and 5 from J; bases not matched to a gene: 3. The CDR3 has 13 amino acids. In germline, CDR1 is LNHDA, CDR2 SQIVND (reference sequence). The chain's CDR3 is CASSESGNNEQFF. The CDR3 DNA reads as TGTGCCAGTAGTGAGAGCGGGAACAATGAGCAGTTCTTC.

This chain uses TRBV10-2 with TRBJ2-4, with a tentative D call TRBD1 (6 bases). The CDR3 length is 15 residues. In germline, CDR1 is WSHSY, CDR2 SAAADI. The ends were cut back, 0 bases at V and 7 bases at J, with 13 bases in the middle. The CDR3 DNA is TGCGCCAGCAGTGAGTCTAGGTTAAGGGGGAACATTCAGTACTTC. Amino acids: CASSESRLRGNIQYF.

The J gene is TRBJ2-5, the V gene TRBV7-9; 12 positions match TRBD2. V trimming: 5 bases; J trimming: 0 bases; junction bases outside the gene matches: 7. Germline assignment: CDR1 SEHNR and CDR2 FQNEAQ (reference sequence). The CDR3 length is 17 residues. CDR3 sequence: CASSRGLAGWYQETQYF. The CDR3 nucleotides read TGTGCCAGCAGCCGAGGACTAGCGGGGTGGTACCAAGAGACCCAGTACTTC.

Remarks on this clone: The sample holds other DNA sequences that translate to the same CDR3. The chain uses TRBV27 and TRBJ2-5, with 8 bases matching TRBD2. From germline, CDR1 is MNHEY and CDR2 SMNVEV (reference sequence). The ends lost 3 bases at V and 2 bases at J; junction bases unmatched: 8. The CDR3 has 16 amino acids. CDR3 residues: CASSLNPAGDQETQYF. CDR3 bases: TGTGCCAGCAGTTTGAATCCAGCGGGAGATCAAGAGACCCAGTACTTC.

This clone was seen ten or more times. V and J are TRBV2 and TRBJ2-1; the D is unclear. CDR3 length equals 11 residues. V shed 7 bases and J shed 10 bases, with 11 bases lying between them. Germline values: CDR1 SNHLY, CDR2 FYNNEI. CDR3 amino acids: CASNPAKEQFF. The CDR3 nucleotides read TGTGCCAGCAACCCGGCCAAGGAGCAGTTCTTC.